This TCR beta chain is drawn from a study of blood T cell repertoires in COVID-19. On the study more broadly: From the United States, Italy and Spain came samples of acute and convalescent COVID-19. Nucleic acid was either cDNA or gDNA, and it came from T cells, B-cell-depleted T cells, or PBMCs.

CDR3 length: 13 residues. The germline V gene has CDR1 MDHEN and CDR2 SYDVKM. Deletions cut 6 bases from V and 12 bases from J, with 20 bases between. Authors' methods: Estimates of nucleated cell counts were drawn from the amplification of reference gene primers. Assay: immunoSEQ multiplex PCR; the TCRdb copy retains only in-frame clones and omits some. V and J calls and clone size are given by that table; D and trimming were obtained from the DNA. The sample has about 230,000 clones; about 83% are singletons. Sequencing was done on a sample of peripheral blood. This TCR was recovered from a woman in her fifties or sixties with acute or convalescent COVID-19. V usage is TRBV28 and J usage is TRBJ1-2, with D maybe TRBD1 (5 bases). CDR3 bases: TGTGCCAGCAGACCCCGCAGGGTGGGCGTGGACACCTTC. It specifies CASRPRRVGVDTF.